This passage covers 10 T cell receptor beta chains from one sample sequenced in a study of blood T cells in healthy people across ages. Combining a sample-barcoded 5' primer with a J-beta primer mix, a second PCR ran for roughly 7 to 11 cycles. From the 5' RACE reads, TCRdb called clonotypes with MiXCR, one entry per CDR3 protein. Of some 1,000,000 distinct CDR3 sequences listed, approximately 25% were seen once; the top ten hold about 0.72%. The sample was also reused in another study, on T cells of mothers and their children.

The sequenced material came from blood. The receptor set was obtained from a girl aged 2-10 years in good health.

V and J are TRBV28 and TRBJ2-1, with 11 positions matching TRBD2. Germline lookup yields CDR1 MDHEN and CDR2 SYDVKM. The CDR3 extends over 14 amino acids. V lost 5 bases to trimming and J lost 15 bases; unmatched junction nucleotides: 12. The CDR3: CASSTIAGGPGRFF. The CDR3 DNA follows: TGTGCCAGCAGTACGATAGCGGGAGGGCCCGGTAGGTTCTTC. Complete variable domain (other parts from reference TRBV28 and TRBJ2-1): DVKVTQSSRYLVKRTGEKVFLECVQDMDHENMFWYRQDPGLGLRLIYFSYDVKMKEKGDIPEGYSVSREKKERFSLILESASTNQTSMYLCASSTIAGGPGRFFGPGTRLTVL.

This clonotype was counted between two and nine times. V usage is TRBV6-2 or TRBV6-3 and J usage is TRBJ2-1, with D perhaps matching TRBD1 or TRBD2 (5 bases each). The J call may be mistaken, given a closer DNA end match to TRBJ2-5. CDR3 size: 16 residues. Germline values: CDR1 MNHEY, CDR2 SVGEGT. In nucleotides, the CDR3 is TGTGCCAGCAGCCCGTACGGATACCGAGGGGTCCAGACCCAGTACTTC. Protein: CASSPYGYRGVQTQYF.

This clonotype was counted only a few times. This rearrangement joins TRBV5-5 to TRBJ2-1, with D possibly matching TRBD2 (5 bases). Germline CDR1 reads SGHKS; CDR2 reads YYEKEE (reference sequence). The V and J ends lost 1 base and 6 bases respectively, with 14 bases between them. The CDR3 is 15 amino acids. The CDR3 here is CASSLIDRGRNEQFF. The CDR3 DNA follows: TGTGCCAGCAGCTTGATTGACCGAGGGCGCAATGAGCAGTTCTTC. Variable domain in full (rest from reference TRBV5-5 and TRBJ2-1): DAGVTQSPTHLIKTRGQQVTLRCSPISGHKSVSWYQQVLGQGPQFIFQYYEKEERGRGNFPDRFSARQFPNYSSELNVNALLLGDSALYLCASSLIDRGRNEQFFGPGTRLTVL.

This clonotype was seen only a few times. This chain joins TRBV20-1 and TRBJ2-7; 13 bases line up with TRBD2. V shed 6 bases and J 8 bases; nucleotides not matched to a gene: 13. Germline loops: CDR1 DFQATT, CDR2 SNEGSKA (reference sequence). This CDR3 has 15 residues. CDR3 protein: CSAPGAGTSGIQQYF. The CDR3, as DNA: TGCAGTGCCCCCGGGGCGGGGACTAGCGGGATACAGCAGTACTTC.

V gene TRBV25-1 combines with J gene TRBJ1-2; 8 nucleotides align to TRBD1. With V trimmed by 6 bases and J by 0 bases, 3 bases remained unmatched. Germline CDR1 reads MGHDK; CDR2 reads SYGVNS. The CDR3 covers 14 residues. CDR3 loop: CASRQGEANYGYTF. The DNA of the CDR3 is TGTGCCAGCAGACAGGGGGAGGCTAACTATGGCTACACCTTC.

The chain combines TRBV20-1 with TRBJ2-5; D unresolved. The CDR3 consists of 12 residues. V gave up 6 bases and J gave up 6 bases, with 14 bases separating them. Germline assignment: CDR1 DFQATT and CDR2 SNEGSKA (reference sequence). CDR3 in amino acids: CSAAEVWQTQYF. The CDR3 DNA is TGCAGTGCGGCAGAGGTGTGGCAGACCCAGTACTTC.

The V call is TRBV4-1, the J call TRBJ1-1; unclear D gene. The germline V and J ends were trimmed by 4 bases and 7 bases, with 19 bases remaining between them. This CDR3 spans 15 amino acids. Germline assignment: CDR1 MGHRA and CDR2 YSYEKL. Here the CDR3 reads CASSLQLVATDEAFF. CDR3 DNA: TGCGCCAGCAGCCTACAGCTGGTGGCAACAGATGAAGCTTTCTTT.

This clonotype was seen a handful of times. The J gene is TRBJ2-5, the V gene TRBV11-1; 11 bases match TRBD2. The last part of the DNA fits TRBJ2-1 better; the J call may be wrong. Germline CDR1 SGHAT, CDR2 FQDESV (reference sequence). This CDR3 region has 15 residues. The CDR3 region is CASSEGLAVHNEQFF. CDR3 bases: TGTGCCAGCAGCGAGGGACTAGCGGTCCACAATGAGCAGTTCTTC.

The CDR3 spells CASIGSNQPQHF. The CDR3, as DNA: TGCGCCAGCATCGGGAGCAATCAGCCCCAGCATTTT. The chain uses TRBV5-1 and TRBJ1-5; D not resolved. CDR1 SGHRS and CDR2 YFSETQ come from the germline V gene. Between the trimmed V and J ends, which lost 6 bases and 1 base, there was a span of 5 bases. CDR3 length: 12 residues. Together with reference TRBV5-1 and TRBJ1-5, the CDR3 gives the full variable domain: KAGVTQTPRYLIKTRGQQVTLSCSPISGHRSVSWYQQTPGQGLQFLFEYFSETQRNKGNFPGRFSGRQFSNSRSEMNVSTLELGDSALYLCASIGSNQPQHFGDGTRLSIL.

The chain has TRBV29-1 and TRBJ1-1, with 8 bases identical to TRBD1. CDR3 length: 11 residues. Germline V lookup: CDR1 SQVTM, CDR2 ANQGSEA. V gave up 7 bases and J gave up 7 bases; unmatched junction bases: 5. This CDR3 is CSAAGQGEAFF. The CDR3 bases are TGCAGCGCCGCAGGACAGGGTGAAGCTTTCTTT. Based on the CDR3 plus reference TRBV29-1 and TRBJ1-1, the full variable domain is SAVISQKPSRDICQRGTSLTIQCQVDSQVTMMFWYRQQPGQSLTLIATANQGSEATYESGFVIDKFPISRPNLTFSTLTVSNMSPEDSSIYLCSAAGQGEAFFGQGTRLTVV.